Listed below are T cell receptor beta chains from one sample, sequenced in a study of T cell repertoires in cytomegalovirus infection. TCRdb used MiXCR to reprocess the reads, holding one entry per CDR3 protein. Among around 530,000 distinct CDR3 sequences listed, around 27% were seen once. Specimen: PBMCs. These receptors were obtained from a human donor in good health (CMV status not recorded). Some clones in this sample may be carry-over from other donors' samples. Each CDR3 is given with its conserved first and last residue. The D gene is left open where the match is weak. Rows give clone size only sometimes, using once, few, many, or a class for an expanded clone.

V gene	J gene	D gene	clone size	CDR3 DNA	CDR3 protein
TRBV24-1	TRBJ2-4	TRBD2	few	TGTGCCACCAGTGAAGGTTCTAGCGGGGTGACCAAAAACATTCAGTACTTC	CATSEGSSGVTKNIQYF
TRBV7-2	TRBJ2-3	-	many	TGTGCCAGCAGCGACACAGATACGCAGTATTTT	CASSDTDTQYF
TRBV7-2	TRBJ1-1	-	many	TGTGCCAGCAGCCTGGACTGGGGCACTGAAGCTTTCTTT	CASSLDWGTEAFF
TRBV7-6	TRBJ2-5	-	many	TGTGCCAGCAGCTTGCCCAGGGACCCAGAGACCCAGTACTTC	CASSLPRDPETQYF
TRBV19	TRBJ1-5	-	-	TGTGCCAGTAGTATAAGTGGTGACAGTTATCAGCCCCAGCATTTT	CASSISGDSYQPQHF
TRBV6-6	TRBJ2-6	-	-	TGTGCCAGCATTCCGGGACTGTTCTCTGGGGCCAACGTCCTGACTTTC	CASIPGLFSGANVLTF
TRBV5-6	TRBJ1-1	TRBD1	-	TGTGCCAGCAGCTCTGCGACAGGGGTGGTCACTGAAGCTTTCTTT	CASSSATGVVTEAFF
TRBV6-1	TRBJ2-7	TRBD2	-	TGTGCCAGCAGTTCCGGGAGGGGTGGCTACGAGCAGTACTTC	CASSSGRGGYEQYF
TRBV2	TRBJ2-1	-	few	TGTGCCAGCCTTTTAGCGCTACTCTACAATGAGCAGTTCTTC	CASLLALLYNEQFF
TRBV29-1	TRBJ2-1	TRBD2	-	TGCAGCGGCGCCCAACTAGCGGGAGTAAAAAATGAGCAGTTCTTC	CSGAQLAGVKNEQFF